The TCR beta chain under discussion was sequenced for a study of control samples from healthy donors and cancer patients. This clone was counted between two and nine times. V was cut by 0 bases and J by 3 bases, with 15 bases left in between. The CDR3 has 17 residues. Germline V gene sequence: CDR1 SGHRS, CDR2 YFSETQ. Using immunoSEQ multiplex PCR, the repertoire was profiled, and TCRdb retains in-frame clones only, with some absent. The sample lists 150,000 or so clones; 80% to 95% were seen once. The origin of this receptor is a young man in good health. The chain has TRBV5-1 and TRBJ1-4; D is perhaps TRBD1 (6 bases). The sequencing input was blood. The CDR3: CASSLVGRGLANEKLFF. The DNA for the CDR3 is TGCGCCAGCAGCTTGGTGGGTCGGGGGCTGGCTAATGAAAAACTGTTTTTT.